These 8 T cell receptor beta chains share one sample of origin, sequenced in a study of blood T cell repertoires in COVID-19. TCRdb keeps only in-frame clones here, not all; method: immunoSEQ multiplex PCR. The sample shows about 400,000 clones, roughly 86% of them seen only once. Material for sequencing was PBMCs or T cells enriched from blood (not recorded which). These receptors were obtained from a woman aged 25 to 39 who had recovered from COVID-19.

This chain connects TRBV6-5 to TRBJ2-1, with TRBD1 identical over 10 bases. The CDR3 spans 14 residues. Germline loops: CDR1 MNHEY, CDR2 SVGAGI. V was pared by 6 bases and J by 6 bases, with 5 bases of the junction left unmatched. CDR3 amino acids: CASRGQGLSNEQFF. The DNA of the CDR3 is TGTGCCAGCAGGGGACAGGGGCTTTCCAATGAGCAGTTCTTC.

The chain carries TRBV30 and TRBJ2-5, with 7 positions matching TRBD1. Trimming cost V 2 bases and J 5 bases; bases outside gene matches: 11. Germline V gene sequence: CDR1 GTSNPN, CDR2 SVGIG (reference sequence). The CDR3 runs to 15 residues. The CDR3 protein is CAWSPDRALGETQYF. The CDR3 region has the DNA TGTGCCTGGAGTCCCGACAGGGCCCTAGGGGAGACCCAGTACTTC.

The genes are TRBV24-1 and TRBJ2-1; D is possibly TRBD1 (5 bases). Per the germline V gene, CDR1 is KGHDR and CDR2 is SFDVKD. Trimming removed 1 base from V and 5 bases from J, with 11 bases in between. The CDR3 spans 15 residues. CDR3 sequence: CATSDFRDRNNEQFF. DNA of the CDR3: TGTGCCACCAGTGATTTCCGCGACAGAAACAATGAGCAGTTCTTC.

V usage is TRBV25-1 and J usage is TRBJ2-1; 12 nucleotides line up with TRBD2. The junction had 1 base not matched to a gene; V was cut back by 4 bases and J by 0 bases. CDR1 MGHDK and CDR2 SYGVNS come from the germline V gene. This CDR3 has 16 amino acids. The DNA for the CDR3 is TGTGCCAGCAGTGTACTAGCGGGGGGCTCCTACAATGAGCAGTTCTTC. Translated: CASSVLAGGSYNEQFF. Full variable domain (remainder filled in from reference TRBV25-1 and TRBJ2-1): EADIYQTPRYLVIGTGKKITLECSQTMGHDKMYWYQQDPGMELHLIHYSYGVNSTEKGDLSSESTVSRIRTEHFPLTLESARPSHTSQYLCASSVLAGGSYNEQFFGPGTRLTVL.

The CDR3 DNA sequence: TGTGCCAGCAGCTTTGTAGGGGAACTCAACTATGGCTACACCTTC. Protein product: CASSFVGELNYGYTF. This chain uses TRBV5-4 with TRBJ1-2, with D perhaps matching TRBD1 (5 bases). Germline CDR1 SGHNT, CDR2 YYREEE (reference sequence). Trimming took off 2 bases at V and 2 bases at J, with 13 bases between the two ends. The CDR3 is 15 amino acids.

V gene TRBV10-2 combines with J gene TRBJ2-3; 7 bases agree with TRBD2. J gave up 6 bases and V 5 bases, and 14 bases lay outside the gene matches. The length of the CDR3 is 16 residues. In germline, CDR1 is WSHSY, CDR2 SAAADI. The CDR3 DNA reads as TGCGCCAGCAGTCCGTTCCTTGAGCGGGGTGAGGATACGCAGTATTTT. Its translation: CASSPFLERGEDTQYF.

The chain's CDR3 is CASSQDREGTSGYEQYF. Here the CDR3 DNA reads TGCGCCAGCAGCCAAGACCGAGAGGGGACTAGCGGCTACGAGCAGTACTTC. This chain uses TRBV4-1 with TRBJ2-7; the match to TRBD2 covers 11 bases. V shed 0 bases and J 3 bases; nucleotides not matched to a gene: 7. This CDR3 region has 17 residues. CDR1 and CDR2 from the germline V gene are MGHRA and YSYEKL.

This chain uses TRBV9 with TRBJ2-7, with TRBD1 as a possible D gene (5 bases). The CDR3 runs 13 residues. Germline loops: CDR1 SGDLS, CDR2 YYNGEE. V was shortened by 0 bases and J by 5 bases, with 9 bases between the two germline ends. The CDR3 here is CASSVGPGNEQYF. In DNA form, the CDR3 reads TGTGCCAGCAGCGTAGGTCCAGGGAACGAGCAGTACTTC.